This TCR beta chain is from a study of T cell repertoires in cytomegalovirus infection. Across the whole study: Peptides in the study included HLA-C-restricted and HLA-B-restricted CMV epitopes.

TCRdb re-called the reads through MiXCR, storing one row per CDR3 protein. Of 650,000 to 900,000 distinct CDR3 sequences listed, about 30% are singletons. This clonotype was seen ten or more times. Antigen: not known. The germline gives CDR1 SGHVS, CDR2 FNYEAQ. The CDR3 is made up of 11 amino acids. The V and J ends lost 1 base and 7 bases respectively, with 1 base between them. This TCR was recovered from a human donor in good health (CMV status not recorded). Some clones in this sample may be carry-over from other donors' samples. This material consisted of cultured CD8+ T cells from PBMCs, taken from culture after CMV antigen stimulation. The gene calls are TRBV7-6 and TRBJ2-2, with no clear D. In DNA, the CDR3 is TGTGCCAGCAGCTTAGACGGGGAGCTGTTTTTT. Translating it yields CASSLDGELFF.